The 6 T cell receptor beta chains presented below share a single source sample, sequenced in a study of CD8 T cells in Susac syndrome. An input of roughly 0.45 to 1 ug of RNA was subjected to reverse transcription using random hexamers. TCRdb fed the immunoSEQ multiplex PCR reads into MiXCR, producing one record per CDR3 protein. This sample has about 150,000 distinct CDR3 sequences, with roughly 94% found just once. Sample: CD8+ T cells from PBMCs. These receptors all come from a human donor with multiple sclerosis.

The V and J genes are TRBV6-2 or TRBV6-3 and TRBJ2-1, with D possibly matching TRBD2 (6 bases). This CDR3 has 14 residues. Germline CDR1 MNHEY, CDR2 SVGEGT. Deletions cut 5 bases from V and 5 bases from J, with 13 bases between. In DNA, the CDR3 is TGTGCCAGCAGTCAACCGGGACTGAACAATGAGCAGTTCTTC. It is translated as CASSQPGLNNEQFF.

V is TRBV12-5 and J is TRBJ1-1; D possibly corresponds to TRBD1 (6 bases). The CDR3 has 12 amino acids. The germline V gene encodes CDR1 LGHNT and CDR2 FRNRAP. Trimming removed 7 bases from V and 5 bases from J, with 11 bases in between. The CDR3 spells CASANRATEAFF. The CDR3 coding sequence is TGTGCTAGTGCCAACAGGGCGACTGAAGCTTTCTTT.

V and J are TRBV5-1 and TRBJ1-1; tentatively, D is TRBD1 (6 bases). Trimming cost V 0 bases and J 1 base, with 16 bases left between them. The CDR3 length is 17 residues. CDR1 and CDR2 from the germline V gene are SGHRS and YFSETQ. In nucleotides, the CDR3 is TGCGCCAGCAGCTTGGGGTTCGGGGGGGCCCAGAACACTGAAGCTTTCTTT. This gives the protein CASSLGFGGAQNTEAFF.

This clonotype was recorded once. V is TRBV9 and J is TRBJ2-4; TRBD2 matches 7 bases. Germline V gene lookup returns CDR1 SGDLS and CDR2 YYNGEE. The length of the CDR3 is 15 residues. V shed 1 base and J 1 base; nucleotides not matched to a gene: 2. CDR3 residues: CASSVSGGAKNIQYF. CDR3 nucleotide sequence: TGTGCCAGCAGCGTATCCGGGGGGGCCAAAAACATTCAGTACTTC.

The genes are TRBV14 and TRBJ2-5; possible D gene TRBD1, 6 bases. CDR3 length equals 15 residues. Germline loops: CDR1 SGHDN, CDR2 FVKESK. The V end was cut by 0 bases, the J end by 5 bases, with 13 bases between. CDR3 amino acids: CASSQEPQGTETQYF. The CDR3, as DNA: TGTGCCAGCAGCCAAGAGCCACAGGGAACCGAGACCCAGTACTTC.

V and J are TRBV2 and TRBJ2-1; TRBD2 might be the D (7 bases). The germline CDR1 and CDR2 sequences are SNHLY and FYNNEI. The V end lost 8 bases, the J end lost 5 bases, and 16 bases lay between the germline ends. The CDR3 runs 14 residues. The CDR3 reads CASPGGGWDNEQFF. The CDR3 coding sequence is TGTGCCAGCCCGGGCGGGGGCTGGGACAATGAGCAGTTCTTC.